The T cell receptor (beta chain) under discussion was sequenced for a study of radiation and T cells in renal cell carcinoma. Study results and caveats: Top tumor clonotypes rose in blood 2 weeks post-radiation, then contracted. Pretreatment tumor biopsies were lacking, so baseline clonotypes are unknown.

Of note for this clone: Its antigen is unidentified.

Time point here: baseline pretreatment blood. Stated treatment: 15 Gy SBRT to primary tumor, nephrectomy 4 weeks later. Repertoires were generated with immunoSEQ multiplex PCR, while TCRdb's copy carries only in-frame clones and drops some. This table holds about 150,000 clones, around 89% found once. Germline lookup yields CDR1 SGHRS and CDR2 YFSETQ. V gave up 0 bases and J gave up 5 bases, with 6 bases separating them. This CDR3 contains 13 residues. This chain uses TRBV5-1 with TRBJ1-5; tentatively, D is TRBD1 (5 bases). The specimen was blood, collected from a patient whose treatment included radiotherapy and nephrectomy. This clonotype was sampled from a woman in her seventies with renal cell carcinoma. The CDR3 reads CASSLATDQPQHF. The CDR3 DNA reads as TGCGCCAGCAGCTTGGCGACAGATCAGCCCCAGCATTTT.